A selection of T cell receptor beta chains follows, all from one sample in a study of T cells in Graves' hyperthyroidism and ophthalmopathy. Each CDR3 protein gets one entry after TCRdb re-called the multiplex PCR reads with MiXCR. The profile covers about 570,000 distinct CDR3 sequences, with roughly 46% appearing a single time and under 20% taken by the ten largest. The sequenced sample consisted of peripheral blood or thyroid tissue (not recorded which). The source of these receptors is an adult woman with Graves' disease, either hyperthyroidism or ophthalmopathy (not recorded which). CDR3s include the opening cysteine and the closing phenylalanine or tryptophan. D genes are given only for firm matches. Size tells how often a clone was seen (once, few, many) or the class of an expanded clone, and some rows leave it out.

TRBV12-3/TRBV12-4	TRBD2	few	TRBJ2-7	CASSPFSGTYEQYF	TGTGCCAGCAGCCCGTTTAGCGGGACCTACGAGCAGTACTTC
TRBV29-1	.	.	TRBJ1-5	CSVDVGRDQPQHF	TGCAGCGTTGATGTAGGGAGGGATCAGCCCCAGCATTTT
TRBV20-1	.	many	TRBJ1-1	CSASRLDQGPVF	TGCAGTGCTAGTCGATTGGATCAGGGGCCGGTCTTT
TRBV27	.	many	TRBJ1-1	CASSLTEWTEAFF	TGTGCCAGCAGTTTAACAGAATGGACTGAAGCTTTCTTT
TRBV15	.	many	TRBJ2-2	CATSRGDTGELFF	TGTGCCACCAGCAGAGGGGACACCGGGGAGCTGTTTTTT
TRBV15	TRBD1	.	TRBJ1-6	CATSARDSSGSPLHF	TGTGCCACCAGCGCCCGGGACAGCAGCGGTTCACCCCTCCACTTT
TRBV7-2	.	.	TRBJ1-6	CASSLEQGGNSPLHF	TGTGCCAGCAGCTTAGAACAGGGTGGCAATTCACCCCTCCACTTT
TRBV7-6	TRBD2	.	TRBJ2-2	CASSLLAGDPGTGELFF	TGTGCCAGCAGCCTATTAGCGGGAGACCCGGGTACCGGGGAGCTGTTTTTT
TRBV13	.	few	TRBJ2-2	CASSPGWPANTGELFF	TGTGCCAGCAGCCCCGGGTGGCCAGCGAACACCGGGGAGCTGTTTTTT
TRBV7-9	.	few	TRBJ1-5	CASSDGASNQPQHF	TGTGCCAGCAGCGACGGAGCTAGCAATCAGCCCCAGCATTTT
TRBV10-3	.	.	TRBJ2-6	CAISLRGAGANVLTF	TGTGCCATCAGTCTCAGGGGTGCTGGGGCCAACGTCCTGACTTTC
TRBV12-3/TRBV12-4	.	.	TRBJ2-7	CASSLRQGGEEQYF	TGTGCCAGCAGTTTACGGCAGGGGGGTGAGGAGCAGTACTTC
TRBV4-1	TRBD1	many	TRBJ1-6	CASSRGQGAPLRWPLHF	TGCGCCAGCAGCCGGGGACAGGGGGCGCCCCTTCGATGGCCCCTCCACTTT
TRBV28	.	few	TRBJ1-1	CASSKNPMWSWLVTEAFF	TGTGCCAGCAGTAAAAACCCCATGTGGAGTTGGTTGGTCACTGAAGCTTTCTTT
TRBV29-1	.	.	TRBJ1-1	CSVGLAFF	TGCAGCGTTGGACTAGCTTTCTTT
TRBV29-1	TRBD1	.	TRBJ1-1	CSVVWDSHEAFF	TGCAGCGTTGTTTGGGACAGCCATGAAGCTTTCTTT
TRBV5-5	.	many	TRBJ1-1	CATGTGRTEAFF	TGTGCCACAGGGACGGGGCGGACTGAAGCTTTCTTT
TRBV9	TRBD1	.	TRBJ1-5	CASSLGQVHQPQHF	TGTGCCAGCAGCTTAGGACAGGTCCATCAGCCCCAGCATTTT
TRBV5-1	.	many	TRBJ2-7	CASSPQTGYEQYF	TGCGCCAGCAGCCCACAAACGGGCTACGAGCAGTACTTC
TRBV6-5	.	.	TRBJ1-1	CASSYSVQLLVPNTEAFF	TGTGCCAGCAGTTACTCGGTCCAGCTCTTAGTACCGAACACTGAAGCTTTCTTT
TRBV28	TRBD2	few	TRBJ2-7	CASGTSGSLDEQYF	TGTGCCAGCGGTACTAGCGGGAGTCTCGACGAGCAGTACTTC
TRBV7-2	.	.	TRBJ2-6	CASSTRQGSPLHFGANVLTF	.
TRBV12-3/TRBV12-4	.	.	TRBJ1-5	CASAWGSNQPQHF	TGTGCCAGCGCCTGGGGGTCCAATCAGCCCCAGCATTTT
TRBV27	TRBD1	few	TRBJ1-5	CASSPLTGLSNQPQHF	TGTGCCAGCAGTCCTTTGACAGGGTTGAGCAATCAGCCCCAGCATTTT
TRBV25-1	.	many	TRBJ2-2	CASSAGTKRAGELFF	TGTGCCAGCAGTGCCGGGACCAAGCGAGCCGGGGAGCTGTTTTTT
TRBV13	TRBD1	many	TRBJ1-2	CASSSRGQGYGYTF	TGTGCCAGCAGCTCAAGGGGACAGGGGTATGGCTACACCTTC
TRBV5-1	.	many	TRBJ2-2	CASSLGRQANTGELFF	TGCGCCAGCAGCTTGGGGCGACAGGCGAACACCGGGGAGCTGTTTTTT
TRBV20-1	.	many	TRBJ1-2	CSAVRRDYGYTF	TGCAGTGCCGTGCGACGGGACTATGGCTACACCTTC
TRBV5-1	.	once	TRBJ2-3	CASRRGTNMEDTQYF	TGCGCCAGCCGTCGCGGGACGAACATGGAAGATACGCAGTATTTT
TRBV28	TRBD1	few	TRBJ2-6	CASTAGQALSGANVLTF	TGTGCCAGCACTGCGGGACAGGCCCTCTCTGGGGCCAACGTCCTGACTTTC
TRBV20-1	TRBD1	.	TRBJ1-2	CSAGVQGQPPGYTF	TGCAGTGCTGGAGTTCAGGGACAGCCGCCGGGCTACACCTTC
TRBV20-1	.	many	TRBJ1-1	CSALGDTEAFF	TGCAGTGCATTAGGGGACACTGAAGCTTTCTTT
TRBV7-9	.	.	TRBJ2-1	CASSLAIDSNEQFF	TGTGCCAGCAGCTTAGCAATCGACTCCAATGAGCAGTTCTTC
TRBV10-2	.	many	TRBJ2-2	CASSEGLPLDTGELFF	TGCGCCAGCAGTGAGGGCCTCCCGCTGGACACCGGGGAGCTGTTTTTT
TRBV6-5	.	few	TRBJ1-5	CASTNGYEHF	TGTGCCAGCACAAACGGGTACGAGCATTTT
TRBV7-2	.	once	TRBJ1-2	CASSAQAEGNTF	TGTGCCAGCAGTGCCCAAGCGGAGGGCAACACCTTC
TRBV20-1	.	.	TRBJ2-7	CSARLERGYQQYF	TGCAGTGCTAGGTTAGAAAGGGGGTACCAGCAGTACTTC
TRBV5-1	.	.	TRBJ2-7	CASSLADSLNQPQQYF	TGCGCCAGCAGCTTGGCCGACAGCTTAAATCAGCCCCAGCAGTACTTC
TRBV19	.	.	TRBJ2-6	CASSRGIFGANVLTF	TGTGCCAGTAGTAGGGGGATTTTTGGGGCCAACGTCCTGACTTTC
TRBV10-2	.	.	TRBJ1-6	CASSESTAGDNSPLHF	TGCGCCAGCAGTGAGTCTACGGCCGGAGATAATTCACCCCTCCACTTT
TRBV7-9	.	once	TRBJ1-2	CASSLGGSTYGYTF	TGTGCCAGCAGCTTAGGAGGGTCAACCTATGGCTACACCTTC